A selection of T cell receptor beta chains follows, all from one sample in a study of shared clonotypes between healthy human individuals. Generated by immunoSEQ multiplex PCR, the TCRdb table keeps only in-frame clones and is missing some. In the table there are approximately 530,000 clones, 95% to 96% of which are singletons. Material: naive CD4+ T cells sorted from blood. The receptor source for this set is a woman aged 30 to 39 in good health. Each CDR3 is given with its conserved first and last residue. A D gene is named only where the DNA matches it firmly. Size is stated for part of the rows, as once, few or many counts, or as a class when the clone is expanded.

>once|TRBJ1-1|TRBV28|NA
TGTGCCATCCGGGGGGGGACTAAGAACACTGAAGCTTTCTTT
CAIRGGTKNTEAFF
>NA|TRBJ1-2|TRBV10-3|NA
TGTGCCATCATGGCCAGCATTCCTTCTAACTATGGCTACACCTTC
CAIMASIPSNYGYTF
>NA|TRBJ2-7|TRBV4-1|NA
TGCGCCAGCAGCCTGACAGCTCAGGACGAGCAGTACTTC
CASSLTAQDEQYF
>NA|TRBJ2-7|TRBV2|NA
TGTGCCAGCAGCAAATCATCCTACGAGCAGTACTTC
CASSKSSYEQYF
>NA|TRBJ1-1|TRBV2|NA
TGTGCCAGCTCGACTGATGCCCCTGAAGCTTTCTTT
CASSTDAPEAFF
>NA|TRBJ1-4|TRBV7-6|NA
TGTGCCAGCAGCTTGAGGGGGGGAGGTGAAAAACTGTTTTTT
CASSLRGGGEKLFF
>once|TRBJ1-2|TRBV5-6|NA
TGTGCCAGCAGCGAAGGTCGGGTAGACACCTTC
CASSEGRVDTF
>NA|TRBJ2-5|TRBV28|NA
TGTGCCAGCAGTTTACCGCATGCCCAAGAGACCCAGTACTTC
CASSLPHAQETQYF
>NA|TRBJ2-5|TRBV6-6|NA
TGTGCCAGCAGTTACCGCAGGGATGGGCAAGAGACCCAGTACTTC
CASSYRRDGQETQYF
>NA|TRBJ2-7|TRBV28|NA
TGTGCCAGCAGTCGGATGAGCGAGCAGTACTTC
CASSRMSEQYF
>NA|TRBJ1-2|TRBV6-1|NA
TGTGCCAGCGTTAAGGGGACTGCAACGTATGGCTACACCTTC
CASVKGTATYGYTF
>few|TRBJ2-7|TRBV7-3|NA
TGTGCCAGCAGCACGACCGGGACTCGGAGGGGAGAGCAGTACTTC
CASSTTGTRRGEQYF
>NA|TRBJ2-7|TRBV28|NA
TGTGCCAGCAGTTTGTTACAAAGGAGCTCCTACGAGCAGTACTTC
CASSLLQRSSYEQYF
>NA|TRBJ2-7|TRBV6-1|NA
TGTGCCAGCAGTGAATACTCCAGCGGGTTCTCCTACGAGCAGTACTTC
CASSEYSSGFSYEQYF
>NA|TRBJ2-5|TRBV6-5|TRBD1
TGTGCCAGCAGTTCCACGGGACAGGGTAACTTCTGGCAGTACTTC
CASSSTGQGNFWQYF
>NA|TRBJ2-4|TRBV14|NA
TGTGCCAGCAGCCGGCTGGGGGAAAACATTCAGTACTTC
CASSRLGENIQYF
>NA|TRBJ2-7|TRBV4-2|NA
TGTGCCAGCAGCCAAGATATTGGACTGTATTACGAGCAGTACTTC
CASSQDIGLYYEQYF
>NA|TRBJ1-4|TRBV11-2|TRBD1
TGTGCCAGCAGCTTACCCCCATGGGACAGTATTAATGAAAAACTGTTTTTT
CASSLPPWDSINEKLFF
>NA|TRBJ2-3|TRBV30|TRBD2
TGTGCCTGGAGTGTAAGCCGGACTAGCGACACAGATACGCAGTATTTT
CAWSVSRTSDTDTQYF
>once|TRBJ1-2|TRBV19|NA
TGTGCCAGTAAAGGGACTGCGAGCGGCTACACCTTC
CASKGTASGYTF
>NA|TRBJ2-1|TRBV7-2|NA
TGTGCCAGCAGCTTAGGGGCTGAGCAGTTCTTC
CASSLGAEQFF
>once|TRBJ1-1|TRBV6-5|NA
TGTGCCAGCAGTTACTACCTTGGCAGGGGAGGCACTGAAGCTTTCTTT
CASSYYLGRGGTEAFF
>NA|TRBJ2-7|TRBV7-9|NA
TGTGCCAGCAGCTCTTCGCGGGTGATTCCCTACGAGCAGTACTTC
CASSSSRVIPYEQYF
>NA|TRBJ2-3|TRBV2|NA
TGTGCCAGCAGTGAGGGTCGCACAGATACGCAGTATTTT
CASSEGRTDTQYF
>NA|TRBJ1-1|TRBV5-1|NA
TGCGCCAGCAGCGGTATGAACACTGAAGCTTTCTTT
CASSGMNTEAFF